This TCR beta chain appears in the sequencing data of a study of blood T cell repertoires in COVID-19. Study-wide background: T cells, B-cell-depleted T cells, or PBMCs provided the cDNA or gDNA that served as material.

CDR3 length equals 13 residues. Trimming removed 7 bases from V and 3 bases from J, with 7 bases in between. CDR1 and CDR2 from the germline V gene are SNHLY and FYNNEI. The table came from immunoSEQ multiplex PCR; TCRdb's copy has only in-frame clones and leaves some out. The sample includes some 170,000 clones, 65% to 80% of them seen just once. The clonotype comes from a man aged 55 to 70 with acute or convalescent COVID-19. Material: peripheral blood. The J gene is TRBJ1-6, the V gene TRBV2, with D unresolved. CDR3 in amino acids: CASTYDYNSPLHF. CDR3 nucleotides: TGTGCCAGCACCTACGACTATAATTCACCCCTCCACTTT.